This is a list of T cell receptor beta chains from one sample in a study of early T cells in non-severe SARS-CoV-2 infection. Using its own MiXCR run on the 5' RACE reads, TCRdb lists one record per CDR3 protein. The sample lists tens of thousands of distinct CDR3 sequences, about an eighth seen once, with less than 6% in the top ten. Sequences were obtained from whole blood. The receptors here all came from an adult who was a healthcare worker with PCR-confirmed SARS-CoV-2 infection or an uninfected control (not recorded which). Each CDR3 is given with its conserved first and last residue. The D gene is left open where the match is weak. Clone sizes are given selectively: once, few, many, or a class where the clone is expanded.

TRBV18	many	TRBJ1-5	-	TGTGCCAGCCCCATGGGGACGGTAGGTAATCAGCCCCAGCATTTT	CASPMGTVGNQPQHF
TRBV7-2	-	TRBJ2-7	-	TGTGCCAGCAGCTGGGGCAGGGACTACGAGCAGTACTTC	CASSWGRDYEQYF
TRBV9	-	TRBJ1-1	-	TGTGCCAGCAGCGTAGGGCAGCGGACGAGAACTGAAGCTTTCTTT	CASSVGQRTRTEAFF
TRBV29-1	many	TRBJ1-5	TRBD1	TGCAGCGTTGGAGGACAGGTAAATCAGCCCCAGCATTTT	CSVGGQVNQPQHF
TRBV12-3/TRBV12-4	many	TRBJ1-6	-	TGTGCCAGCTCACCTCCCGCAGGGTTCGTCGATTCACCCCTCCACTTT	CASSPPAGFVDSPLHF
TRBV19	few	TRBJ1-5	-	TGTGCCAGTAGTATAGAGGTCGGCCGCAATCAGCCCCAGCATTTT	CASSIEVGRNQPQHF
TRBV2	-	TRBJ1-6	-	TGTGCCAGCCACCCCCCAGGGTCGGCTTCACCCCTCCACTTT	CASHPPGSASPLHF
TRBV4-3	medium-sized	TRBJ2-7	-	TGCGCCAGCAGCCAAGCGCTCACAGGTATACCCTACGAGCAGTACTTC	CASSQALTGIPYEQYF
TRBV2	many	TRBJ2-7	-	TGTGCCAGCAGAGCGACTAGATACGAGCAGTACTTC	CASRATRYEQYF
TRBV5-1	-	TRBJ2-1	TRBD2	TGCGCCAGCAGCTTGGCCCTAGCGGGGGCCGATCCCTCCTACAATGAGCAGTTCTTC	CASSLALAGADPSYNEQFF
TRBV6-5	many	TRBJ1-2	-	TGTGCCAGCACCCCACGGGATGGGGGAGGCTACACCTTC	CASTPRDGGGYTF
TRBV7-9	few	TRBJ1-1	-	TGTGCCAGCAGCGTTATCAGGGACGGGACTGAAGCTTTCTTT	CASSVIRDGTEAFF
TRBV6-6	many	TRBJ1-2	TRBD1	TGTGCCAGCAGTTACTCCCCCGGGCGACAGGGGAACTATGGCTACACCTTC	CASSYSPGRQGNYGYTF
TRBV6-2/TRBV6-3	-	TRBJ1-2	-	TGTGCCAGCAGGAGGGACACCGGCGGTGGTGGCTACACCTTC	CASRRDTGGGGYTF
TRBV11-2	few	TRBJ2-4	-	TGTGCCAGCGGTTCATGGGACATTCAGTACTTC	CASGSWDIQYF
TRBV29-1	-	TRBJ2-7	-	TGCAGCCCAGACCTCGGCGAGCAGTACTTC	CSPDLGEQYF
TRBV29-1	many	TRBJ2-5	-	TGCAGCGTTGAGAGGGACTTAGAAGAGACCCAGTACTTC	CSVERDLEETQYF
TRBV4-2	many	TRBJ1-2	-	TGTGCCAGCAGCCAAGAGGTCGGGGACCCTCCGAACGGCTACACCTTC	CASSQEVGDPPNGYTF
TRBV4-2	-	TRBJ1-4	-	TGTGCCAGCAGCCAATATCAGGGGACTAATGAAAAACTGTTTTTT	CASSQYQGTNEKLFF
TRBV5-5	few	TRBJ1-4	TRBD1	TGTGCCAGCAGCGGGGGACAGGTTAATGAAAAACTGTTTTTT	CASSGGQVNEKLFF
TRBV29-1	few	TRBJ2-5	TRBD1	TGCAGCGTCTACGGGGTTACAGGGGGCGTAGGACAAGAGACCCAGTACTTC	CSVYGVTGGVGQETQYF
TRBV20-1	few	TRBJ1-4	TRBD1	TGCAGTGGTATACGAGCTTCAGGGGGAACTAATGAAAAACTGTTTTTT	CSGIRASGGTNEKLFF
TRBV4-1	few	TRBJ1-3	-	TGCGCCAGCAGCCAAGTGACAGTCCTCTCTGGAAACACCATATATTTT	CASSQVTVLSGNTIYF
TRBV5-6	many	TRBJ2-7	TRBD1	TGTGCCAGCAGCTTGGGGACAGGTACCTACGAGCAGTACTTC	CASSLGTGTYEQYF
TRBV5-6	-	TRBJ1-6	-	TGTGCCAGCAGCCCGCGGCAGGGAGGGTCACCCCTCCACTTT	CASSPRQGGSPLHF
TRBV2	many	TRBJ2-3	-	TGTGCCAGCAGTGAGGCGGGGGCCAACACAGATACGCAGTATTTT	CASSEAGANTDTQYF
TRBV5-6	many	TRBJ2-5	TRBD2	TGTGCCAGCAGCTTGAGGAAGCTGGGGGGGGAGACCCAGTACTTC	CASSLRKLGGETQYF
TRBV29-1	-	TRBJ1-1	-	TGCAGCGTTGACGCGACAGTGAACACTGAAGCTTTCTTT	CSVDATVNTEAFF
TRBV20-1	-	TRBJ1-2	-	TGCAGTGCGTACATCGAGGGAGGCTATGGCTACACCTTC	CSAYIEGGYGYTF
TRBV12-5	many	TRBJ1-3	-	TGTGCTAGTGGTAAGGACGGACAGTTCGCTGGAAACACCATATATTTT	CASGKDGQFAGNTIYF
TRBV4-2	few	TRBJ1-3	-	TGTACCAGCAGCCAAGATCGGCGCGGTTCTGGAAACACCATATATTTT	CTSSQDRRGSGNTIYF
TRBV19	-	TRBJ2-3	-	TGTGCCAGTAGAGCTACTAGCACAGATACGCAGTATTTT	CASRATSTDTQYF
TRBV25-1	-	TRBJ2-7	TRBD2	TGTGCCAGCAGTGAGTCCCTGGGGAGGGCCCTCGAGCAGTACTTC	CASSESLGRALEQYF
TRBV12-3/TRBV12-4	many	TRBJ1-5	-	TGTGCCAGCAGTCCCCCCCAGGGTCAGCCCCAGCATTTT	CASSPPQGQPQHF
TRBV6-2/TRBV6-3	many	TRBJ2-1	TRBD1	TGTGCCAGCAGTTGGGACAGCTCCTACAATGAGCAGTTCTTC	CASSWDSSYNEQFF
TRBV30	-	TRBJ1-4	-	TGTGCCTGGAGTGTATCAGGGGAAAAACTGTTTTTT	CAWSVSGEKLFF
TRBV11-2	many	TRBJ2-1	TRBD2	TGTGCCAGCAGCTTAGATTCGGGTAGCGGGGGGCCGGCCTACAATGAGCAGTTCTTC	CASSLDSGSGGPAYNEQFF
TRBV30	-	TRBJ1-3	-	TGTGCCTGGACAGCCTCTGGAAACACCATATATTTT	CAWTASGNTIYF
TRBV5-1	-	TRBJ2-7	TRBD1	TGCGCCAGCAGGGACAGGGTTTCCTACGAGCAGTACTTC	CASRDRVSYEQYF
TRBV9	many	TRBJ2-7	TRBD1	TGTGCCAGCAGCCCGGGACAGAATCGTTACGAGCAGTACTTC	CASSPGQNRYEQYF
TRBV10-3	many	TRBJ2-1	TRBD2	TGTGCCATCAGTGAGTCCAGCGGGGCGGTGAATGAGCAGTTCTTC	CAISESSGAVNEQFF
TRBV19	-	TRBJ2-5	TRBD2	TGTGCCAGTAGTATTGGGGAGGGTTGGCAAGAGACCCAGTACTTC	CASSIGEGWQETQYF